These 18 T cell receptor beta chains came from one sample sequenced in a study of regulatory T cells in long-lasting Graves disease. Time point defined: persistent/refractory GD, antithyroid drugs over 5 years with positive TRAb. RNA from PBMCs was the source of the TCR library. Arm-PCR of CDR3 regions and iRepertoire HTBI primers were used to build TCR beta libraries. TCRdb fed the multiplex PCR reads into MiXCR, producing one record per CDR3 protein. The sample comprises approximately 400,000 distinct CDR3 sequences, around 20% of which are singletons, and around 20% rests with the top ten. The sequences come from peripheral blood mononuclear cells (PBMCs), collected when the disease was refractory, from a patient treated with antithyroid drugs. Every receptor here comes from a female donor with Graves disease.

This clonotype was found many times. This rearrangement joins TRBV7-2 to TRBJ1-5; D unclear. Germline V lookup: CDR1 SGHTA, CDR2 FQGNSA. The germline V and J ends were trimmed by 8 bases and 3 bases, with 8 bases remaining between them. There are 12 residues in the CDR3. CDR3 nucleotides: TGTGCCAGCGGAACAGCCAATCAGCCCCAGCATTTT. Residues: CASGTANQPQHF.

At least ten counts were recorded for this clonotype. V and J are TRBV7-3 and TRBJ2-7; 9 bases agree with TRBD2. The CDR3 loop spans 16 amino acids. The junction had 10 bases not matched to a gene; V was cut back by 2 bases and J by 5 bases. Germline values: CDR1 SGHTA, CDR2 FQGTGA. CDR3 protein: CASSLGALAGLNEQYF. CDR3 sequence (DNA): TGTGCCAGCAGCTTAGGGGCCCTAGCGGGATTGAACGAGCAGTACTTC.

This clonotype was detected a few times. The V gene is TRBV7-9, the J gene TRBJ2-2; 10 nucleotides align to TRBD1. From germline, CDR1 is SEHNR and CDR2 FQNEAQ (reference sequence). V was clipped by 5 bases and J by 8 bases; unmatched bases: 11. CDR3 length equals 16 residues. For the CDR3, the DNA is TGTGCCAGCAGCCGGTTCCAGGACAGGGGGTATGGGGAGCTGTTTTTT. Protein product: CASSRFQDRGYGELFF.

The DNA for the CDR3 is TGTGCCAGCAGTCTCCTCGGGCAGGGGGAGCTCTACGAGCAGTACTTC. Translated: CASSLLGQGELYEQYF. V is TRBV28 and J is TRBJ2-7, with 7 bases identical to TRBD1. V was clipped by 5 bases and J by 3 bases; unmatched bases: 13. The CDR3 is 16 residues long. Germline V gives CDR1 MDHEN, CDR2 SYDVKM.

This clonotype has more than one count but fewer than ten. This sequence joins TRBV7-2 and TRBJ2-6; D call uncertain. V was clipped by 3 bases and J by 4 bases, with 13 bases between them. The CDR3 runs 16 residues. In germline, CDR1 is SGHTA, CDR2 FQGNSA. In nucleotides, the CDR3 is TGTGCCAGCAGCTTTTTCTTAGGTGGGGGGGCCAACGTCCTGACTTTC. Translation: CASSFFLGGGANVLTF. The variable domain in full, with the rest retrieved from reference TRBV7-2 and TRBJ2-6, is GAGVSQSPSNKVTEKGKDVELRCDPISGHTALYWYRQSLGQGLEFLIYFQGNSAPDKSGLPSDRFSAERTGGSVSTLTIQRTQQEDSAVYLCASSFFLGGGANVLTFGAGSRLTVL.

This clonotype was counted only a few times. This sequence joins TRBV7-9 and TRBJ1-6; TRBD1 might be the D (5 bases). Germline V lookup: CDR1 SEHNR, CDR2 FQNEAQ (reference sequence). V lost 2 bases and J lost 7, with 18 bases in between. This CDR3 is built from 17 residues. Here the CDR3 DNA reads TGTGCCAGCAGCTTAATCTCTGCGGTCCGGGGGAATTCACCCCTCCACTTT. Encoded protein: CASSLISAVRGNSPLHF.

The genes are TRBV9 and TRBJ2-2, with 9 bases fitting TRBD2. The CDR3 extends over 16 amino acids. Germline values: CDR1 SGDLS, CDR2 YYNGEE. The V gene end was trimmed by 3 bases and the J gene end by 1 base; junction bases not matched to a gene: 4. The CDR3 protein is CASSAGLAMNTGELFF. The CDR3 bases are TGTGCCAGCAGCGCAGGACTAGCGATGAACACCGGGGAGCTGTTTTTT.

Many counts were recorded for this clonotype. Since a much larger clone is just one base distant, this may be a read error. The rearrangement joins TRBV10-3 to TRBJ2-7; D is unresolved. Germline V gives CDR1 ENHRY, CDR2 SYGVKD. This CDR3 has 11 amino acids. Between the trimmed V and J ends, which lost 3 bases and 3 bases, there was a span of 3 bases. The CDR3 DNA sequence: TGTGCCATCAGTGACAGCTACGAGCAGTACTTC. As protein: CAISDSYEQYF.

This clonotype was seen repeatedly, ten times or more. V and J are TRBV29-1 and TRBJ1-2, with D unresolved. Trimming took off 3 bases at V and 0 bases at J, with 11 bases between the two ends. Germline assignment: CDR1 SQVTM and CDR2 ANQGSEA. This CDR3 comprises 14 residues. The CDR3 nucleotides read TGCAGCGTTGACGGTGAACAGTCTAACTATGGCTACACCTTC. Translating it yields CSVDGEQSNYGYTF.

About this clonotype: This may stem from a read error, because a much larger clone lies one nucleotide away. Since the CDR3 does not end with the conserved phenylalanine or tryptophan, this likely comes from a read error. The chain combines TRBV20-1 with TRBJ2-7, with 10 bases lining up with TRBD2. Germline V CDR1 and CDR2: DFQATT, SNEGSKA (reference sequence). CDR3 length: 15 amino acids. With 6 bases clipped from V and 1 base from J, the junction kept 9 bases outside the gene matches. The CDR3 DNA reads TGCAGTGCCAGTACCGGGACTAGCGCGTCCTACGAGCAGTACCTC. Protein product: CSASTGTSASYEQYL.

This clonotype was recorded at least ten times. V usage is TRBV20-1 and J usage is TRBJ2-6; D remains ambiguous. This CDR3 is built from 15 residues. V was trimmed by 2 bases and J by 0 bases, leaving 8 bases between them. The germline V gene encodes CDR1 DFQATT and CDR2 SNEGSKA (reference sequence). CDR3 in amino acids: CSARSWSSGANVLTF. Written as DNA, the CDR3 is TGCAGTGCTAGATCGTGGAGCTCTGGGGCCAACGTCCTGACTTTC.

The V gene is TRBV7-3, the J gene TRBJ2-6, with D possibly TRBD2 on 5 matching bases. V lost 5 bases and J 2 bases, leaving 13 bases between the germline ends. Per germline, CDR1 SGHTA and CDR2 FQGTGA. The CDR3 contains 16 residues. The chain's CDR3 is CASSLKRVAGANVLTF. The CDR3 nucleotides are TGTGCCAGCAGCCTAAAGAGGGTCGCTGGGGCCAACGTCCTGACTTTC.

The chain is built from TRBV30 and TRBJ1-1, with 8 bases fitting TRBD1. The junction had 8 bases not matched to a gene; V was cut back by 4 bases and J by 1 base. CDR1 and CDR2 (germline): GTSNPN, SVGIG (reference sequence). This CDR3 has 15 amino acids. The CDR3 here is CAWMRQGAWNTEAFF. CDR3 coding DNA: TGTGCCTGGATGCGTCAGGGGGCATGGAACACTGAAGCTTTCTTT.

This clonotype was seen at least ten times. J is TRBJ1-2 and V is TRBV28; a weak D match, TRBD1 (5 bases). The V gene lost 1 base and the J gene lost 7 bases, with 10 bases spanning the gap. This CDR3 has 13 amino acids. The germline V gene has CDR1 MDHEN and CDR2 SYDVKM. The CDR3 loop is CASSLSGSFGYTF. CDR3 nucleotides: TGTGCCAGCAGTTTATCAGGGTCTTTTGGCTACACCTTC.

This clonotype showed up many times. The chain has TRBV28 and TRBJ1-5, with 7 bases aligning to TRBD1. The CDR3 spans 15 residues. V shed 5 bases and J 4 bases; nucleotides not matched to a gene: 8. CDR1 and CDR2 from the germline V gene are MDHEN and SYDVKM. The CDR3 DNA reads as TGTGCCAGCAGTGGGCGACAGGGTCAGAATCAGCCCCAGCATTTT. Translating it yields CASSGRQGQNQPQHF.

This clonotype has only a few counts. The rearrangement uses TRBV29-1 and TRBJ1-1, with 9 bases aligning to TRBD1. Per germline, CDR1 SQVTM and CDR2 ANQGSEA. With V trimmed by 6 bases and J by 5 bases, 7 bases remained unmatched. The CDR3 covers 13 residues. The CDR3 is CSVEDRGFTEAFF. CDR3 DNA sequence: TGCAGCGTAGAGGACAGGGGATTTACTGAAGCTTTCTTT.

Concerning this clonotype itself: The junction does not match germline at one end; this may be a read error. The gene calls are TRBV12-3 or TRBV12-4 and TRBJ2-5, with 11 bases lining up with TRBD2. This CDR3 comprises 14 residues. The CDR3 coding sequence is TGTGCCAGCAGTGTAGCGGGAGGGCCCGAGACCCAGTACTTC. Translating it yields CASSVAGGPETQYF.

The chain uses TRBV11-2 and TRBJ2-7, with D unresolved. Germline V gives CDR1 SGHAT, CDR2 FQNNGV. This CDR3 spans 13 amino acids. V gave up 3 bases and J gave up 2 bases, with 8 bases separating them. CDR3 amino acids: CASSFGPPYEQYF. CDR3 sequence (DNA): TGTGCCAGCAGCTTCGGCCCCCCCTACGAGCAGTACTTC.